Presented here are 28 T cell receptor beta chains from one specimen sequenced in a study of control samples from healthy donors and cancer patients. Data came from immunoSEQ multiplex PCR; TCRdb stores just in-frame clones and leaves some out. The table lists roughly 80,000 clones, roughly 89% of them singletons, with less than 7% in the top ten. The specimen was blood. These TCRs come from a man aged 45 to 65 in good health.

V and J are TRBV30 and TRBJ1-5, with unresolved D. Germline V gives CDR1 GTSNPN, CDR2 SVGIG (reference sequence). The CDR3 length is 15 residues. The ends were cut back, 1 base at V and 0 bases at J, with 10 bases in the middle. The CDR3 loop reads CAWSGGSFSNQPQHF. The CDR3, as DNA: TGTGCCTGGAGTGGTGGGAGTTTTAGCAATCAGCCCCAGCATTTT.

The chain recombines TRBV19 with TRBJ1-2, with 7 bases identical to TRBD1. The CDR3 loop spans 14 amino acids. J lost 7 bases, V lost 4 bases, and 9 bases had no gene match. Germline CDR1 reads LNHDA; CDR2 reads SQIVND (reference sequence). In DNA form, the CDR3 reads TGTGCCAGTAGTACGACAGGGCTGGCGTCTGGCTACACCTTC. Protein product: CASSTTGLASGYTF.

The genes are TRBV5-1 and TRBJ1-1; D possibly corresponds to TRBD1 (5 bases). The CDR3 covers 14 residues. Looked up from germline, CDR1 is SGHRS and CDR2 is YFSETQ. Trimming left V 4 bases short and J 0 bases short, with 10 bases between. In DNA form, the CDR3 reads TGCGCCAGCAGCCTCAGGGCCATGAACACTGAAGCTTTCTTT. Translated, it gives CASSLRAMNTEAFF.

The CDR3 nucleotides read TGTGCCAGCAGCCAAACAGGGTCCATCAGGGGTGAGACCCAGTACTTC. Translated: CASSQTGSIRGETQYF. The chain combines TRBV5-5 with TRBJ2-5, with D perhaps TRBD1 (6 bases). This CDR3 region has 16 residues. CDR1 and CDR2 (germline): SGHKS, YYEKEE (reference sequence). Trimming pared 4 bases from V and 5 bases from J, leaving 21 bases between.

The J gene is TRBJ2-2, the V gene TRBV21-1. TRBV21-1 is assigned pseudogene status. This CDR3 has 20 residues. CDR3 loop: CASSKRSGAGGPANTGELFF. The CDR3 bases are TGTGCCAGCAGCAAAAGGTCCGGGGCTGGCGGCCCGGCGAACACCGGGGAGCTGTTTTTT.

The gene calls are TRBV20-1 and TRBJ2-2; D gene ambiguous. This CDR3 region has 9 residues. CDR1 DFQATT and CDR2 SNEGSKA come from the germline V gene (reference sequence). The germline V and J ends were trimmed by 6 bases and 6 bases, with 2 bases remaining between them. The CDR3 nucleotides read TGCAGTGCCCCCGGGGAGCTGTTTTTT. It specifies CSAPGELFF.

CDR3 amino acids: CASSLRDLEAFF. DNA for the CDR3: TGTGCCAGCAGCTTAAGGGATTTAGAGGCTTTCTTT. The chain joins TRBV5-5 to TRBJ1-1; D is unclear. The CDR3 contains 12 residues. V shed 2 bases and J shed 11 bases, with 13 bases lying between them. Looked up from germline, CDR1 is SGHKS and CDR2 is YYEKEE (reference sequence).

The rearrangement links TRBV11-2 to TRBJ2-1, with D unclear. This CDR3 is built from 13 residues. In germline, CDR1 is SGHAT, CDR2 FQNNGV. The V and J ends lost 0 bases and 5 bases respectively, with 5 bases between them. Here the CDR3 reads CASSLERNNEQFF. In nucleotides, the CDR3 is TGTGCCAGCAGCTTAGAACGGAACAATGAGCAGTTCTTC. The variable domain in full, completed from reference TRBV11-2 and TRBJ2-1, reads EAGVAQSPRYKIIEKRQSVAFWCNPISGHATLYWYQQILGQGPKLLIQFQNNGVVDDSQLPKDRFSAERLKGVDSTLKIQPAKLEDSAVYLCASSLERNNEQFFGPGTRLTVL.

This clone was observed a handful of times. CDR3 DNA sequence: TGTGCCAGCCGAATTCGGACGGTAGCTACAGATACGCAGTATTTT. Protein sequence: CASRIRTVATDTQYF. The chain joins TRBV27 to TRBJ2-3; D gene uncertain. Between the trimmed V and J ends, which lost 8 bases and 3 bases, there was a span of 18 bases. The length of the CDR3 is 15 residues. Per germline, CDR1 MNHEY and CDR2 SMNVEV (reference sequence).

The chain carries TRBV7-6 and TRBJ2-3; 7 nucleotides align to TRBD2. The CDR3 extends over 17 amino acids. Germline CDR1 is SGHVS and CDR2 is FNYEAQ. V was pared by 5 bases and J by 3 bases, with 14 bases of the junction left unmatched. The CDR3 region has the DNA TGTGCCAGCAGCCCCAGGTTAGGGGCTAGCGGTACAGATACGCAGTATTTT. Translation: CASSPRLGASGTDTQYF.

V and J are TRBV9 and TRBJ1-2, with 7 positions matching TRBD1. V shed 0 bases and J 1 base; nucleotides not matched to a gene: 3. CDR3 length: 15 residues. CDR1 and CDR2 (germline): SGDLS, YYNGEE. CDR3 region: CASSVDQGGNYGYTF. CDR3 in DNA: TGTGCCAGCAGCGTAGACCAGGGGGGTAACTATGGCTACACCTTC.

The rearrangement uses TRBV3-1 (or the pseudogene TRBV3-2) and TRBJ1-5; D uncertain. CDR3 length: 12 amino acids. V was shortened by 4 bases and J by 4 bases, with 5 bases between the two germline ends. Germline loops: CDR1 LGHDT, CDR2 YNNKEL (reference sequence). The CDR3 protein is CASSLGNQPQHF. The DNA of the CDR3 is TGTGCCAGCAGCCTGGGGAATCAGCCCCAGCATTTT.

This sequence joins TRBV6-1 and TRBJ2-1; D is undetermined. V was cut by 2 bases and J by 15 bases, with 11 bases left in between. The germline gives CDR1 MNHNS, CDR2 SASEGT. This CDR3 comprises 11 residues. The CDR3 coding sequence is TGTGCCAGCAGTGAAAGAACTTTGCCGTTCTTC. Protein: CASSERTLPFF.

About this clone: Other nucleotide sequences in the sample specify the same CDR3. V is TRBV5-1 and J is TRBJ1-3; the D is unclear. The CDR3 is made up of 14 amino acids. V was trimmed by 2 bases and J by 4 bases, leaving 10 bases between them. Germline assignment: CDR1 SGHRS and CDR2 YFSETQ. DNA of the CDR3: TGCGCCAGCAGCTTAGACGCGGGGGGAAACACCATATATTTT. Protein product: CASSLDAGGNTIYF.

DNA of the CDR3: TGTGCCAGCAGCTTGTCCGGAAACTATGGCTACACCTTC. It encodes CASSLSGNYGYTF. The gene calls are TRBV5-5 and TRBJ1-2; D is unclear. Trimming removed 1 base from V and 2 bases from J, with 6 bases in between. The length of the CDR3 is 13 residues. The germline V gene has CDR1 SGHKS and CDR2 YYEKEE (reference sequence).

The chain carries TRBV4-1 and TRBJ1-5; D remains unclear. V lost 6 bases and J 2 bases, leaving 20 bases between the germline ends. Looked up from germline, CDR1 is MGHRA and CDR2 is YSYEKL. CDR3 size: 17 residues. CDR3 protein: CASSREFSVGGNQPQHF. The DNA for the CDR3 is TGCGCCAGCAGTCGGGAATTTTCCGTTGGGGGCAATCAGCCCCAGCATTTT.

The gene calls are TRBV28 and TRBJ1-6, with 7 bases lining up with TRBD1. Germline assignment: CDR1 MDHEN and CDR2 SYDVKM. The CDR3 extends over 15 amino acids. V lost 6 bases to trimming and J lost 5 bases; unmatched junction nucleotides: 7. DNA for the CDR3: TGTGCCAGCAGGGACAGGACAGGAAATAATTCACCCCTCCACTTT. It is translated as CASRDRTGNNSPLHF.

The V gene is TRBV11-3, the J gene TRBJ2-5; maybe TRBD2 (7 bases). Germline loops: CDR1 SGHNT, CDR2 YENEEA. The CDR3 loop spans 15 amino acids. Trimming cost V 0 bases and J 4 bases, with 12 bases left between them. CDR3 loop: CASSLDGGRGETQYF. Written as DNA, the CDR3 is TGTGCCAGCAGCTTAGACGGGGGGCGGGGAGAGACCCAGTACTTC.

CDR3 amino acids: CATSDSLGGSYNEQFF. Here the CDR3 DNA reads TGTGCCACCAGTGATTCCTTAGGGGGGTCCTACAATGAGCAGTTCTTC. V and J are TRBV24-1 and TRBJ2-1; D possibly uses TRBD1 or TRBD2 (6 bases each). This CDR3 has 16 residues. Trimming cost V 2 bases and J 1 base, with 11 bases left between them. In germline, CDR1 is KGHDR, CDR2 SFDVKD.

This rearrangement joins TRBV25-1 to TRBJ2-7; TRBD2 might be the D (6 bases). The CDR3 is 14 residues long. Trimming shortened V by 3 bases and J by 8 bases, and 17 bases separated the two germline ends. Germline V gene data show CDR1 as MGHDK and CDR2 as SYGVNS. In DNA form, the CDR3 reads TGTGCCAGCAGTGATACTAGCCGCTCTGTGAAGCAGTACTTC. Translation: CASSDTSRSVKQYF.

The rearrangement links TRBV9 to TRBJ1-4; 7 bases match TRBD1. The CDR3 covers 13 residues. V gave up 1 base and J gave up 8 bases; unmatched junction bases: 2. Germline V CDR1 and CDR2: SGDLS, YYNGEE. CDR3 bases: TGTGCCAGCAGCGTAAAGACAGGGGAAAAACTGTTTTTT. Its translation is CASSVKTGEKLFF.

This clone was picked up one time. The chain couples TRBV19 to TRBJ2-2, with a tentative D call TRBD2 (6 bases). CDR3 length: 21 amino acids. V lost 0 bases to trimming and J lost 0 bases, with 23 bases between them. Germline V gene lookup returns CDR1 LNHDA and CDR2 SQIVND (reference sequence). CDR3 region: CASSIEGGGTVGSANTGELFF. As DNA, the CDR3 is TGTGCCAGTAGTATAGAGGGTGGGGGGACGGTAGGCAGCGCGAACACCGGGGAGCTGTTTTTT.

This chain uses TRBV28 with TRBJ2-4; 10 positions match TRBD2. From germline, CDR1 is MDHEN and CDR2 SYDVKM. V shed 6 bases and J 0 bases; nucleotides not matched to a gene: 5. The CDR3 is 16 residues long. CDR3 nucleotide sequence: TGTGCCAGCAGGGAGCGGGGGGGCCCAGCCAAAAACATTCAGTACTTC. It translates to CASRERGGPAKNIQYF.

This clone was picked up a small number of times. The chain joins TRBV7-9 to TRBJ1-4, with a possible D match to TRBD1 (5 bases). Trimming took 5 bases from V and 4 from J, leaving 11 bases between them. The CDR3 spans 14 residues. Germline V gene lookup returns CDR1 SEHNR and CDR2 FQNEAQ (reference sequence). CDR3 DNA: TGTGCCAGCAGCCGACGGGGCCTTAATGAAAAACTGTTTTTT. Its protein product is CASSRRGLNEKLFF.

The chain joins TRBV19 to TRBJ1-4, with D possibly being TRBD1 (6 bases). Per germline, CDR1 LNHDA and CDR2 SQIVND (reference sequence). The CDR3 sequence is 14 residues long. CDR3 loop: CAIGGLSTNEKLFF. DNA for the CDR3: TGTGCAATCGGGGGGCTCTCAACTAATGAAAAACTGTTTTTT.

In nucleotides, the CDR3 is TGTGCCAGCAGGGAGAGGAGACAGGGCGGGGGCTACACCTTC. This translates into CASRERRQGGGYTF. The gene calls are TRBV21-1 and TRBJ1-2; TRBD1 was called by the table and not checked on the DNA. TRBV21-1 is noted as a pseudogene. This CDR3 is built from 14 residues.

This CDR3 reads CASSWTGDRYGYTF. CDR3 nucleotides: TGTGCCAGCAGCTGGACAGGGGATCGCTATGGCTACACCTTC. The V and J genes are TRBV27 and TRBJ1-2; 9 bases agree with TRBD1. The CDR3 has 14 residues. From germline, CDR1 is MNHEY and CDR2 SMNVEV (reference sequence). The V and J ends lost 6 bases and 4 bases, in that order; junction bases with no gene match: 6.

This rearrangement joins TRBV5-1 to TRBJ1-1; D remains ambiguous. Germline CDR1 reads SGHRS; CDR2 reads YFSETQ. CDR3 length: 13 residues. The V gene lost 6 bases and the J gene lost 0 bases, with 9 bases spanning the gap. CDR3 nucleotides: TGCGCCAGCAAGGAACACATGAACACTGAAGCTTTCTTT. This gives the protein CASKEHMNTEAFF.